This T cell receptor beta chain came from a study of CD8 T cells in ankylosing spondylitis. The CDR3 length is 17 residues. A quantitative 5'-RACE method, one with molecular barcodes, was used to make TCR beta libraries. One entry per CDR3 protein, called by TCRdb with MiXCR from the 5' RACE reads. This sample has 25,000 to 35,000 distinct CDR3 sequences, with about 14% found just once. What was sequenced was blood. The chain employs TRBV3-2 and TRBJ2-2; the table names TRBD1, a call not compared with the DNA. TRBV3-2 is described as a pseudogene. The clonotype comes from a male donor with ankylosing spondylitis or in good health (not recorded which). The CDR3 nucleotides are TGTGCCAGCAGCCGAGAGGGTCAGGGGCGACACACCGGGGAGCTGTTTTTT. Its translation: CASSREGQGRHTGELFF.